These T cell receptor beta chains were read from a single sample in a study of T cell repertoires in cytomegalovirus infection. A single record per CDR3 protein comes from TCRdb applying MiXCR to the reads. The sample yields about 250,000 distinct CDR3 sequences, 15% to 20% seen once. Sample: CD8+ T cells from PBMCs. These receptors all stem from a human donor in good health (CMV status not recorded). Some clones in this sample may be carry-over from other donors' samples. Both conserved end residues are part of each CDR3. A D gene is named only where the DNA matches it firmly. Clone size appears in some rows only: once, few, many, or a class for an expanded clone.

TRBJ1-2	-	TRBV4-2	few	CASSQGPDIDGYTF	TGTGCCAGCAGCCAAGGTCCTGATATAGATGGCTACACCTTC
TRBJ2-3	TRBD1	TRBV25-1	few	CASSDGQGRRSSTDTQYF	TGTGCCAGCAGTGACGGACAGGGGAGGCGGTCTAGCACAGATACGCAGTATTTT
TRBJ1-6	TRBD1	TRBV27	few	CASSLGQPNSPLHF	TGTGCCAGCAGTTTGGGACAGCCCAATTCACCCCTCCACTTT
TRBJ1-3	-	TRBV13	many	CASSFDSYSGNTIYF	TGTGCCAGCAGCTTCGACAGTTACTCTGGAAACACCATATATTTT
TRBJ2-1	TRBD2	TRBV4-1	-	CASSQDRRGGIAYNEQFF	TGCGCCAGCAGCCAAGATCGACGCGGGGGGATAGCTTACAATGAGCAGTTCTTC
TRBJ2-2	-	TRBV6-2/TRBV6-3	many	CASSYAAAFTGELFF	TGTGCCAGCAGTTACGCAGCGGCCTTCACCGGGGAGCTGTTTTTT
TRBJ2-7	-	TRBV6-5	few	CASSYWGGEEYF	TGTGCCAGCAGTTACTGGGGCGGAGAGGAGTACTTC
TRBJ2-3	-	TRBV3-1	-	CASSQDRETGTLTDTQYF	TGTGCCAGCAGCCAAGATCGGGAGACAGGGACCCTCACAGATACGCAGTATTTT
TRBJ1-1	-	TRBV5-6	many	CASSLGHSNTEAFF	TGTGCCAGCAGCTTGGGGCATTCGAACACTGAAGCTTTCTTT
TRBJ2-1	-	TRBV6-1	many	CASSRDQLNEQFF	TGTGCCAGCAGCAGGGACCAGCTCAATGAGCAGTTCTTC
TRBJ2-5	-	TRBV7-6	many	CASSFPKIGTSIQETQYF	TGTGCCAGCAGCTTCCCTAAAATCGGGACATCTATACAAGAGACCCAGTACTTC